This entry lists 21 T cell receptor beta chains sequenced from one sample in a study of shared clonotypes between healthy human individuals. The method was immunoSEQ multiplex PCR; TCRdb's version includes in-frame clones alone and lacks a portion of them. The table lists about 490,000 clones, 75% to 85% of them singletons. Sequencing used PBMCs. All receptors come from a woman in her thirties or forties in good health. Some clones in this sample may be carry-over from other donors' samples.

This clone came up a few times. The rearrangement links TRBV7-8 to TRBJ2-7; possible D gene TRBD1, 5 bases. CDR3 length equals 15 residues. Germline V CDR1 and CDR2: SGHVS, FQNEAQ. Deletions cut 4 bases from V and 3 bases from J, with 16 bases between. The CDR3 reads CASSSWMGQGYEQYF. The DNA of the CDR3 is TGTGCCAGCAGCTCCTGGATGGGGCAAGGCTACGAGCAGTACTTC. The full variable domain, in which reference TRBV7-8 and TRBJ2-7 provide the parts outside the CDR3, is GAGVSQSPRYKVAKRGQDVALRCDPISGHVSLFWYQQALGQGPEFLTYFQNEAQLDKSGLPSDRFFAERPEGSVSTLKIQRTQQEDSAVYLCASSSWMGQGYEQYFGPGTRLTVT.

V usage is TRBV19 and J usage is TRBJ1-2; the match to TRBD1 covers 7 bases. Germline CDR1 LNHDA, CDR2 SQIVND (reference sequence). This CDR3 is built from 16 residues. V lost 4 bases to trimming and J lost 2 bases; unmatched junction nucleotides: 10. In DNA form, the CDR3 reads TGTGCCAGTAGTACAGCATGGACAGGTGGCAACTATGGCTACACCTTC. Translated, it gives CASSTAWTGGNYGYTF.

The chain carries TRBV6-4 and TRBJ2-5, with TRBD2 matching 9 bases. The CDR3 totals 15 residues. Germline CDR1 and CDR2: MRHNA and SNTAGT. V lost 4 bases and J lost 5; bases outside the gene matches: 8. The CDR3 bases are TGTGCCAGCAGTGTTGGTAGCGGGAGTGGGGAGACCCAGTACTTC. Amino acids: CASSVGSGSGETQYF.

The rearrangement links TRBV29-1 to TRBJ1-2; D perhaps matches TRBD1 (5 bases). Trimming cost V 8 bases and J 0 bases, with 10 bases left between them. The germline gives CDR1 SQVTM, CDR2 ANQGSEA. CDR3 length: 12 residues. CDR3 loop: CSYGASNYGYTF. The DNA of the CDR3 is TGCAGCTACGGGGCCTCTAACTATGGCTACACCTTC.

This clone came up a few times. V and J are TRBV7-2 and TRBJ1-5; weak D call: TRBD1 (5 bases). Trimming cost V 1 base and J 5 bases, with 12 bases left between them. The germline CDR1 and CDR2 sequences are SGHTA and FQGNSA. This CDR3 region has 15 residues. The CDR3 sequence: CASSLEVQGYQPQHF. CDR3 DNA sequence: TGTGCCAGCAGCTTAGAAGTGCAGGGATATCAGCCCCAGCATTTT.

In its sample, this clone was seen once. CDR3 in DNA: TGTGCCAGCAGCGGACAAGCTTACAATGAGCAGTTCTTC. Its translation is CASSGQAYNEQFF. The chain is built from TRBV11-2 and TRBJ2-1, with D perhaps matching TRBD1 (5 bases). From germline, CDR1 is SGHAT and CDR2 FQNNGV. The CDR3 sequence is 13 residues long. V gave up 5 bases and J gave up 4 bases, with 9 bases separating them.

This clone was seen only once. This chain uses TRBV28 with TRBJ2-5; 8 bases line up with TRBD1. The germline gives CDR1 MDHEN, CDR2 SYDVKM. The CDR3 is 17 residues long. Trimming at V came to 6 bases and at J to 4 bases, leaving 16 bases not matched to a gene. The CDR3 is CASSLRWTGKGLETQYF. The CDR3 nucleotides are TGTGCCAGCAGCCTTAGATGGACAGGGAAGGGGTTAGAGACCCAGTACTTC.

This clone was recorded a few times. The chain couples TRBV5-1 to TRBJ2-7; 9 bases match TRBD2. CDR1 and CDR2 from the germline V gene are SGHRS and YFSETQ. The CDR3 is made up of 18 amino acids. After removal of 3 bases from V and 0 bases from J, the junction contained 13 bases not matched to a gene. The CDR3: CASSSPTGTSGPSYEQYF. As DNA, the CDR3 is TGCGCCAGCAGCTCCCCGACAGGTACTAGCGGGCCCTCCTACGAGCAGTACTTC.

Details on this clone: Relative to the germline gene, one junction end is altered; a read error may explain this. This chain joins TRBV18 and TRBJ2-5; 8 nucleotides line up with TRBD2. The closer fit of TRBJ2-7 to the DNA end suggests the J call may be wrong. The germline CDR1 and CDR2 sequences are KGHSH and LQKENI. This CDR3 comprises 15 residues. The CDR3 is CASSPQRETSYEQYF. CDR3 coding DNA: TGTGCCAGCTCCCCACAGCGGGAGACATCTTACGAGCAGTACTTC.

In this sample, this clone turned up once. This sequence joins TRBV30 and TRBJ2-7; 8 bases are shared with TRBD2. The CDR3 is made up of 12 amino acids. Germline values: CDR1 GTSNPN, CDR2 SVGIG (reference sequence). The trim removed 1 base at V and 5 bases at J, leaving 1 base unmatched. The CDR3: CAWSALADEQYF. The DNA for the CDR3 is TGTGCCTGGAGTGCACTAGCGGACGAGCAGTACTTC. The full variable domain, in which reference TRBV30 and TRBJ2-7 provide the parts outside the CDR3, is SQTIHQWPATLVQPVGSPLSLECTVEGTSNPNLYWYRQAAGRGLQLLFYSVGIGQISSEVPQNLSASRPQDRQFILSSKKLLLSDSGFYLCAWSALADEQYFGPGTRLTVT.

This clone was observed at least ten times. The chain joins TRBV9 to TRBJ2-2; tentative D call: TRBD2 (6 bases). CDR3 length: 13 amino acids. V was pared by 4 bases and J by 7 bases, with 11 bases between. Germline loops: CDR1 SGDLS, CDR2 YYNGEE. CDR3 in amino acids: CASSPGGDGELFF. In DNA form, the CDR3 reads TGTGCCAGCAGCCCCGGCGGGGACGGGGAGCTGTTTTTT.

The chain links TRBV14 to TRBJ2-7, with 7 bases identical to TRBD1. This CDR3 is 14 amino acids long. CDR1 is SGHDN and CDR2 is FVKESK in the germline V gene. J was trimmed by 3 bases and V by 2 bases; bases with no gene match: 4. The CDR3 sequence is CASSQLQGLYEQYF. The CDR3 DNA reads as TGTGCCAGCAGCCAATTACAGGGGCTCTACGAGCAGTACTTC. The variable domain in full, with the rest retrieved from reference TRBV14 and TRBJ2-7, is EAGVTQFPSHSVIEKGQTVTLRCDPISGHDNLYWYRRVMGKEIKFLLHFVKESKQDESGMPNNRFLAERTGGTYSTLKVQPAELEDSGVYFCASSQLQGLYEQYFGPGTRLTVT.

The V gene is TRBV7-9, the J gene TRBJ2-5, with a weak D call TRBD1 (5 bases). V was cut by 2 bases and J by 4 bases, with 5 bases left in between. Germline V gene lookup returns CDR1 SEHNR and CDR2 FQNEAQ (reference sequence). The CDR3 is 12 amino acids. CDR3 DNA: TGTGCCAGCAGCTTACAGGGAGAGACCCAGTACTTC. It encodes CASSLQGETQYF.

This clone came up a few times. A much larger clone differs by one base, so this may be a read error. The V and J genes are TRBV25-1 and TRBJ1-1, with 7 bases identical to TRBD1. With 6 bases clipped from V and 3 bases from J, the junction kept 1 base outside the gene matches. The CDR3 sequence is 12 residues long. Germline V gene sequence: CDR1 MGHDK, CDR2 SYGVNS. Here the CDR3 DNA reads TGTGCCAGCAGAGGACAGGACACTGAAGCTTTCTTT. This codes for CASRGQDTEAFF.

This clone was detected once. The chain links TRBV5-4 to TRBJ2-5; 10 bases match TRBD2. V lost 0 bases to trimming and J lost 5 bases; unmatched junction nucleotides: 7. Per germline, CDR1 SGHNT and CDR2 YYREEE (reference sequence). The CDR3 consists of 16 residues. The CDR3 loop reads CASSLAGGLALETQYF. The DNA for the CDR3 is TGTGCCAGCAGCTTGGCCGGGGGACTAGCGCTGGAGACCCAGTACTTC.

The J gene is TRBJ2-1, the V gene TRBV6-5; TRBD1 matches 8 bases. Per germline, CDR1 MNHEY and CDR2 SVGAGI. This CDR3 comprises 14 residues. J lost 5 bases, V lost 7 bases, and 7 bases had no gene match. In DNA, the CDR3 is TGTGCCAGCACCACGGACAGGGTAAACAATGAGCAGTTCTTC. Amino acids: CASTTDRVNNEQFF.

This clone appeared a single time. V usage is TRBV2 and J usage is TRBJ2-1; no definite D call. The CDR3 extends over 14 amino acids. V gave up 3 bases and J gave up 4 bases, with 10 bases separating them. Germline CDR1 SNHLY, CDR2 FYNNEI. CDR3 nucleotides: TGTGCCAGCAGTGATCCCGGCGGATACAATGAGCAGTTCTTC. This encodes CASSDPGGYNEQFF.

The chain carries TRBV5-4 and TRBJ1-1; D might be TRBD1 (5 bases). The germline V and J ends were trimmed by 7 bases and 5 bases, with 21 bases remaining between them. Germline assignment: CDR1 SGHNT and CDR2 YYREEE (reference sequence). The CDR3 runs 15 residues. CDR3 region: CASYPGGGVGTEAFF. The DNA for the CDR3 is TGTGCCAGCTACCCGGGTGGGGGTGTGGGTACTGAAGCTTTCTTT.

This clone occurred a few times. The chain employs TRBV9 and TRBJ2-5; TRBD1 might be the D (6 bases). The V end lost 3 bases, the J end lost 2 bases, and 8 bases lay between the germline ends. The CDR3 runs to 13 residues. Germline loops: CDR1 SGDLS, CDR2 YYNGEE. The CDR3 bases are TGTGCCAGCAGCGCAGGGGTACAAGAGACCCAGTACTTC. This gives the protein CASSAGVQETQYF.

The chain recombines TRBV2 with TRBJ2-3; D is unresolved. Germline V gene sequence: CDR1 SNHLY, CDR2 FYNNEI. The V and J ends lost 6 bases and 6 bases respectively, with 19 bases between them. CDR3 size: 15 residues. DNA for the CDR3: TGTGCCAGCAGCACCCGAAGCGATGGGTCGGATACGCAGTATTTT. This gives the protein CASSTRSDGSDTQYF.

The table lists this clone with a few counts. V and J are TRBV2 and TRBJ2-5; TRBD2 might be the D (6 bases). The CDR3 length is 13 residues. Germline CDR1 and CDR2: SNHLY and FYNNEI. V lost 5 bases and J 4 bases, leaving 11 bases between the germline ends. The CDR3 bases are TGTGCCAGCAGTTTTAGACTAGTAGAGACCCAGTACTTC. It encodes CASSFRLVETQYF.